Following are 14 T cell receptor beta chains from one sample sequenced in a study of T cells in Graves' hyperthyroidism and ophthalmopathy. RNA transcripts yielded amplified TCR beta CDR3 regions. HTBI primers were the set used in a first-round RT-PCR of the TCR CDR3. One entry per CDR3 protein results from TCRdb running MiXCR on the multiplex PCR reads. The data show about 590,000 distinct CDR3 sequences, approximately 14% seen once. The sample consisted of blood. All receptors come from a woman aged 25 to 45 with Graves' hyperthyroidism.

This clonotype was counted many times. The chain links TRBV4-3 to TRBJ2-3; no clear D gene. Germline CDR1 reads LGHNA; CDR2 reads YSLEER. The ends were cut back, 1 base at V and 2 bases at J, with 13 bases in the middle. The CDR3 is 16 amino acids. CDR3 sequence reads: CASSQGPGASTDTQYF. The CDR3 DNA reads TGCGCCAGCAGCCAAGGGCCGGGCGCGTCCACAGATACGCAGTATTTT.

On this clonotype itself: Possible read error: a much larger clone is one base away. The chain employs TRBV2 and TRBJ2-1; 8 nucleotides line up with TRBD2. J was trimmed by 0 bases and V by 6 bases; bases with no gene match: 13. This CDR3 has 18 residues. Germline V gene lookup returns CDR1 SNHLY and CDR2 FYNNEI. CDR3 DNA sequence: TGTGCCAGCAGAGAACTAGCGGTAGGCTTTAGCTCCTACAATGAGCAGTTCTTC. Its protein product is CASRELAVGFSSYNEQFF.

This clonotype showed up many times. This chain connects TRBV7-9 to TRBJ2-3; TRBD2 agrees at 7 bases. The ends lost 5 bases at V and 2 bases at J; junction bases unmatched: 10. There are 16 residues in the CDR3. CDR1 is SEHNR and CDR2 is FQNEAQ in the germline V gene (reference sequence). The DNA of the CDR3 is TGTGCCAGCAGCCGTGACTTGGGAGGGAACACAGATACGCAGTATTTT. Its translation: CASSRDLGGNTDTQYF.

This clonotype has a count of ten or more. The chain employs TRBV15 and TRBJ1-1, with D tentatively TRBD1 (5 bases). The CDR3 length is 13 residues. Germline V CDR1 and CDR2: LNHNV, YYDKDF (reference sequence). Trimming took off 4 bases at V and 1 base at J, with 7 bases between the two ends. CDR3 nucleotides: TGTGCCACCAGCACAGGACAGAACACTGAAGCTTTCTTT. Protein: CATSTGQNTEAFF.

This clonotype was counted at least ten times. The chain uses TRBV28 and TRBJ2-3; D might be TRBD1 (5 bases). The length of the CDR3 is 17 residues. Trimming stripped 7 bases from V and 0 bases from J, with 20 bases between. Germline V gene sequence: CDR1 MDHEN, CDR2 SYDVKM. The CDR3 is CASTGGSDSYSTDTQYF. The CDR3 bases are TGTGCCAGCACCGGCGGCAGTGACAGCTATAGCACAGATACGCAGTATTTT.

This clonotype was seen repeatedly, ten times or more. The CDR3 is CASSAPGQSYEQYF. As DNA, the CDR3 is TGTGCCAGCAGTGCACCAGGACAGTCCTACGAGCAGTACTTC. The chain carries TRBV27 and TRBJ2-7; D might be TRBD1 (6 bases). CDR1 and CDR2 (germline): MNHEY, SMNVEV (reference sequence). Trimming stripped 5 bases from V and 1 base from J, with 12 bases between. This CDR3 region has 14 residues.

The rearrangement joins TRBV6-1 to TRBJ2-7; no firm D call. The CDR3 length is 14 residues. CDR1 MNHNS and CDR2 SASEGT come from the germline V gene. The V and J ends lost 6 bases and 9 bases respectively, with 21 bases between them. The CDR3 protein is CASRLTSPSIVQYF. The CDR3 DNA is TGTGCCAGCAGGCTGACAAGCCCCTCGATCGTGCAGTACTTC.

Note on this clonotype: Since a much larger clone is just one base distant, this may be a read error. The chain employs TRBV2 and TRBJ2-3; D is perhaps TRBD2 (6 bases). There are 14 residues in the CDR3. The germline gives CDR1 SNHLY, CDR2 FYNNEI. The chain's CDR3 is CASIRGSSTDAQYF. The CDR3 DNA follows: TGTGCCAGCATCCGGGGGTCTAGCACAGATGCGCAGTATTTT.

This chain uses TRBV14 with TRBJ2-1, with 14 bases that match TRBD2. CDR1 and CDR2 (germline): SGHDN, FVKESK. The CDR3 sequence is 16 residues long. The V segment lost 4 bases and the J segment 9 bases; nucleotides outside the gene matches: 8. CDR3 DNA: TGTGCCAGCAGCCTAGGACTAGCGGGGGGCATGCGTGAGCAGTTCTTC. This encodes CASSLGLAGGMREQFF. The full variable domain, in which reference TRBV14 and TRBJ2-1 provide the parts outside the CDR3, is EAGVTQFPSHSVIEKGQTVTLRCDPISGHDNLYWYRRVMGKEIKFLLHFVKESKQDESGMPNNRFLAERTGGTYSTLKVQPAELEDSGVYFCASSLGLAGGMREQFFGPGTRLTVL.

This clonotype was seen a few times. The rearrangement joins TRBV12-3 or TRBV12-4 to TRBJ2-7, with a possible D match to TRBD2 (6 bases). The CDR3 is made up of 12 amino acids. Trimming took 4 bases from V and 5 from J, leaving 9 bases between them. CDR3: CASSWGLHEQYF. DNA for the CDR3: TGTGCCAGCAGTTGGGGACTCCACGAGCAGTACTTC.

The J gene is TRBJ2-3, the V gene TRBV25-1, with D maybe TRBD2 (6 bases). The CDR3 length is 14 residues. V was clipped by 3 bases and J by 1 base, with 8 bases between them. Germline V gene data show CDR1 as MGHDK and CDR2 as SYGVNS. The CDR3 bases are TGTGCCAGCAGTGAGTCTAGCGGCACAGATACGCAGTATTTT. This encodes CASSESSGTDTQYF.

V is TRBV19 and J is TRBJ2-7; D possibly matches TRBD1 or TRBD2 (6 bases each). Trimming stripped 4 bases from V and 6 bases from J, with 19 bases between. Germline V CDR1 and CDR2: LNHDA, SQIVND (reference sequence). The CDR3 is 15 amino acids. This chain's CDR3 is CASSKFGGPPSEQYF. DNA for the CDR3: TGTGCCAGTAGTAAGTTCGGGGGCCCCCCTTCCGAGCAGTACTTC.

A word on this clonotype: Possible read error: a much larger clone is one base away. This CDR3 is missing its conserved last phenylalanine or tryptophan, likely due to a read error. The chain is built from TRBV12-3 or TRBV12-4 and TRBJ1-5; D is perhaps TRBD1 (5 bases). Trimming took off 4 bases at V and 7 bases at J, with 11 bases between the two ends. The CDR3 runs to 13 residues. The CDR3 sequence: CASSSDSWQPQHS. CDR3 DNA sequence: TGTGCCAGCAGTTCCGACAGTTGGCAGCCCCAGCATTCT.

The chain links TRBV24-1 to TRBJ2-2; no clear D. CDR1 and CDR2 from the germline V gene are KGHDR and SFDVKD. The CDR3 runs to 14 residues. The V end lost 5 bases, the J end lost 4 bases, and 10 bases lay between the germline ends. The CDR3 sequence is CATSVDLPTGELFF. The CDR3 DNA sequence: TGTGCCACCAGTGTGGACCTGCCCACCGGGGAGCTGTTTTTT.